This T cell receptor (beta chain) is drawn from a study of cytotoxic CD8 clonotypes in ibrutinib-treated CLL. Across the study: Researchers reported ten to twelve relapsed/refractory and over 14 treatment-naive patients, roughly 18 of them IGHV unmutated. Once treatment had gone on for a median of 12 months, range 6 to 36, response samples were drawn. General study results and limits: Baseline-level clonality went beyond age-matched healthy donors and moved in step with circulating CD8+ T-cell counts.

Germline V lookup: CDR1 SGHDT, CDR2 YYEEEE. With 4 bases clipped from V and 5 bases from J, the junction kept 6 bases outside the gene matches. The CDR3 length is 14 residues. This clone was detected only once. As yet, its antigen is unknown. The method was immunoSEQ multiplex PCR; TCRdb's version includes in-frame clones alone and lacks a portion of them. The data show 49,000 or so clones, approximately 50% seen once. The receptor was isolated from a human donor with chronic lymphocytic leukemia. The sample consisted of PBMCs, taken after 12 months of ibrutinib treatment. The gene calls are TRBV5-6 and TRBJ1-5; 7 positions agree with TRBD1. The CDR3 DNA is TGTGCCAGCAGCAAGACAGGGAGGTATCAGCCCCAGCATTTT. Translating it yields CASSKTGRYQPQHF.